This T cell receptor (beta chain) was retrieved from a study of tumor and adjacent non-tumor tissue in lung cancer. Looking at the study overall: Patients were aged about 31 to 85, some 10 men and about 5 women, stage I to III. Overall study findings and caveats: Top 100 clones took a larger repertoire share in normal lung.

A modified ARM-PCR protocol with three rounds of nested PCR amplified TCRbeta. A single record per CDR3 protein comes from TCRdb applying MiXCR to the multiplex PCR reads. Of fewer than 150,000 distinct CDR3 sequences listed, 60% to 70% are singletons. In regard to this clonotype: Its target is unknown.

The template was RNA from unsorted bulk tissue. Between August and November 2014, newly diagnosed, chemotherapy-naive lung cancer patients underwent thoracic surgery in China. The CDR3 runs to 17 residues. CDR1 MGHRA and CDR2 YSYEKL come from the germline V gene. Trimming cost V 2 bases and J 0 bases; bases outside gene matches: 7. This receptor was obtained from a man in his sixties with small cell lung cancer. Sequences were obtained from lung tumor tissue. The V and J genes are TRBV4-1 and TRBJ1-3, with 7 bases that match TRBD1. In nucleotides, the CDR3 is TGCGCCAGCAGCCAACCAGGGGGGGCAAGCTCTGGAAACACCATATATTTT. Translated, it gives CASSQPGGASSGNTIYF.